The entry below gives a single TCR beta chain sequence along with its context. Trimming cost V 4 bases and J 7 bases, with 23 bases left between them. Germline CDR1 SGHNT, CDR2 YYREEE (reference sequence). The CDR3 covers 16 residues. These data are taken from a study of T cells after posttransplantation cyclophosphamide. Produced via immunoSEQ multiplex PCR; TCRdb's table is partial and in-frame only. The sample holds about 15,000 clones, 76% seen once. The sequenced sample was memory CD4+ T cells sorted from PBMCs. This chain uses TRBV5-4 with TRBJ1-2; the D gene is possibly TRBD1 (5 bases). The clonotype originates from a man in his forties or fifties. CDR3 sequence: CASSRLTGTRFGGYTF. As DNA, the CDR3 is TGTGCCAGCAGCAGGCTCACAGGAACCCGTTTTGGTGGCTACACCTTC.